The 3 T cell receptor beta chains below were found in one sample sequenced in a study of early T cells in non-severe SARS-CoV-2 infection. TCRdb called the 5' RACE reads again in MiXCR, with one record for every CDR3 protein. The repertoire holds tens of thousands of distinct CDR3 sequences, roughly 15% seen once, with 5% to 7.5% in the top ten. The specimen was whole blood. The receptors were sampled from an adult who was a healthcare worker with PCR-confirmed SARS-CoV-2 infection or an uninfected control (not recorded which).

This clonotype has more than one count but fewer than ten. The chain is built from TRBV28 and TRBJ2-7, with a tentative D call TRBD2 (7 bases). V was pared by 7 bases and J by 5 bases, with 15 bases between. CDR1 and CDR2 from the germline V gene are MDHEN and SYDVKM. CDR3 size: 13 residues. The CDR3: CASTPGGRNEQYF. CDR3 sequence (DNA): TGTGCCAGCACCCCCGGGGGGCGTAACGAGCAGTACTTC. Full variable domain (missing parts from reference TRBV28 and TRBJ2-7): DVKVTQSSRYLVKRTGEKVFLECVQDMDHENMFWYRQDPGLGLRLIYFSYDVKMKEKGDIPEGYSVSREKKERFSLILESASTNQTSMYLCASTPGGRNEQYFGPGTRLTVT.

J is TRBJ2-7 and V is TRBV7-2; possibly TRBD2 for D (7 bases). The CDR3 length is 15 residues. The ends were cut back, 5 bases at V and 0 bases at J, with 14 bases in the middle. Looked up from germline, CDR1 is SGHTA and CDR2 is FQGNSA. The CDR3 nucleotides read TGTGCCAGCAGCATACAGGGAGGGAGCTCCTACGAGCAGTACTTC. It is translated as CASSIQGGSSYEQYF. Looking up the rest from reference TRBV7-2 and TRBJ2-7 gives the full variable domain: GAGVSQSPSNKVTEKGKDVELRCDPISGHTALYWYRQSLGQGLEFLIYFQGNSAPDKSGLPSDRFSAERTGGSVSTLTIQRTQQEDSAVYLCASSIQGGSSYEQYFGPGTRLTVT.

The table lists this clonotype with many counts. This sequence joins TRBV11-2 and TRBJ2-3; a weak D match, TRBD2 (6 bases). Germline CDR1 reads SGHAT; CDR2 reads FQNNGV. The CDR3 covers 15 residues. V was trimmed by 3 bases and J by 1 base, leaving 11 bases between them. CDR3 coding DNA: TGTGCCAGCAGCTTCATTGGGACTCGCACAGATACGCAGTATTTT. This codes for CASSFIGTRTDTQYF.